The entry that follows covers one TCR beta chain sequence. This specimen comes from a study of blood T cell repertoires in COVID-19. About the research overall: From T cells, B-cell-depleted T cells, or PBMCs came the material, which was cDNA or gDNA.

Generated by immunoSEQ multiplex PCR, the TCRdb table keeps only in-frame clones and is missing some. The sample has about 97,000 clones; 70% to 90% are singletons. This CDR3 is built from 17 residues. V lost 3 bases to trimming and J lost 0 bases, with 11 bases between them. CDR1 and CDR2 (germline): KGHDR, SFDVKD. The specimen was peripheral blood. This clonotype was obtained from a man aged 45-65 years with active or convalescent COVID-19. This chain joins TRBV24-1 and TRBJ2-6, with D perhaps matching TRBD2 (5 bases). The CDR3 DNA follows: TGTGCCACCAGTGATCAGGACGGGAACTCTGGGGCCAACGTCCTGACTTTC. Translated, it gives CATSDQDGNSGANVLTF.